This TCR beta chain was found in a study of CD8+ T cells in alopecia areata. The wider study: Those patients who were treated received oral tofacitinib, which was given at 5 to 10 mg twice daily for moderate-to-severe alopecia areata.

As the sequencing template, cDNA was produced by extracting RNA and reverse transcribing it. Measured with immunoSEQ multiplex PCR; TCRdb has only the in-frame clones, and not every one. Of over 100,000 clones listed, more than 40% are singletons. This clone has a handful of counts. This CDR3 has 12 amino acids. Germline CDR1 MGHDK, CDR2 SYGVNS. Deletions cut 8 bases from V and 1 base from J, with 8 bases between. The sequence derives from a human donor with alopecia areata. V gene TRBV25-1 combines with J gene TRBJ1-1, with D perhaps matching TRBD1 (6 bases). The source was CD8+ T cells sorted from blood, collected at week 0. The CDR3 region has the DNA TGTGCCAGCCTCAGGGGGAACACTGAAGCTTTCTTT. It translates to CASLRGNTEAFF.